The 2 T cell receptor beta chains in this list originate from one sample, sequenced in a study of T cell responses to AZD1222 COVID-19 vaccine. Clones were sequenced by immunoSEQ multiplex PCR, and TCRdb holds only the in-frame ones, with some missing. The data hold some 110,000 clones, with 70% to 90% observed a single time. The starting material was peripheral blood, obtained on day 0 of AZD1222 vaccination. These receptors all stem from an adult in good health.

The table lists this clone with a count of one. The J gene is TRBJ1-5, the V gene TRBV12-5, with a tentative D call TRBD1 (6 bases). Germline V CDR1 and CDR2: LGHNT, FRNRAP. The V and J ends lost 8 bases and 2 bases respectively, with 22 bases between them. The CDR3 is 17 residues long. CDR3 region: CASRDDPGELGNQPQHF. In nucleotides, the CDR3 is TGTGCTAGTAGAGATGACCCAGGGGAGTTGGGCAATCAGCCCCAGCATTTT.

The chain carries TRBV19 and TRBJ1-2, with 10 bases matching TRBD1. Germline V lookup: CDR1 LNHDA, CDR2 SQIVND (reference sequence). J gave up 2 bases and V 4 bases, and 10 bases lay outside the gene matches. This CDR3 is 17 amino acids long. The CDR3 DNA follows: TGTGCCAGTAGTACCAATTCCGGGACAGGGGTGAACTATGGCTACACCTTC. Translating gives CASSTNSGTGVNYGYTF.